This T cell receptor beta chain was sequenced for a study of blood T cell repertoires in COVID-19. CDR1 and CDR2 from the germline V gene are LNHDA and SQIVND (reference sequence). The V end was cut by 1 base, the J end by 4 bases, with 10 bases between. This CDR3 has 14 residues. Per the original methods: It was from reference gene primer amplification that nucleated cell counts were estimated. TCRdb keeps only in-frame clones here, not all; method: immunoSEQ multiplex PCR. Clone size and V and J calls were adopted from that table, with D and trimming inferred from the DNA. Of under 200,000 clones in the sample, around 90% were seen once. This clone appeared a single time.

The rearrangement joins TRBV19 to TRBJ1-1, with D perhaps matching TRBD1 (6 bases). The material sequenced was peripheral blood. This TCR came from a man between 45 and 60 years old with acute or convalescent COVID-19. In nucleotides, the CDR3 is TGTGCCAGTAGTATAGGACAGGTAGGCACTGAAGCTTTCTTT. This gives the protein CASSIGQVGTEAFF.